These 32 T cell receptor beta chains share one sample of origin, sequenced in a study of T-cell reconstitution after alpha-beta-depleted transplantation in children. Unique molecular identifiers were used to barcode this TCRbeta library. One entry per CDR3 protein results from TCRdb running MiXCR on the PCR reads. This table has about 980,000 distinct CDR3 sequences, roughly 29% appearing once. The sequences come from PBMCs, mostly from graft donor cells, collected 360 days after TCRalphabeta/CD19-depleted stem cell transplant. The receptors originated from a boy younger than two who had a stem cell transplant for SCID, so the T cells may come from the graft donor.

Remarks on this clonotype: The junction does not match germline at one end; this may be a read error. This chain joins TRBV6-2 or TRBV6-3 and TRBJ1-1; the match to TRBD1 covers 11 bases. Germline lookup yields CDR1 MNHEY and CDR2 SVGEGT. There are 16 residues in the CDR3. In DNA form, the CDR3 reads TGTGTCAGCAGTTACCCCTCAGGACAGGGGGCCACTGAAGCTTTCTTT. This codes for CVSSYPSGQGATEAFF.

This clonotype turned up a few times. This chain joins TRBV12-3 or TRBV12-4 and TRBJ1-4; 7 nucleotides align to TRBD1. There are 14 residues in the CDR3. J lost 3 bases, V lost 5 bases, and 3 bases had no gene match. The CDR3 loop is CASSTGTANEKLFF. In nucleotides, the CDR3 is TGTGCCAGCAGTACCGGGACAGCTAATGAAAAACTGTTTTTT.

This chain links TRBV12-3 or TRBV12-4 with TRBJ2-1; tentatively, D is TRBD1 or TRBD2 (5 bases each). V was pared by 4 bases and J by 6 bases, with 13 bases between. The CDR3 has 14 amino acids. CDR3 DNA: TGTGCCAGCAGTTCCTCGGGACGGGGCAATGAGCAGTTCTTC. The encoded protein is CASSSSGRGNEQFF.

This clonotype was observed a few times. V usage is TRBV5-1 and J usage is TRBJ1-1; D unclear. Germline V lookup: CDR1 SGHRS, CDR2 YFSETQ. V lost 1 base and J lost 1, with 5 bases in between. The length of the CDR3 is 13 residues. In nucleotides, the CDR3 is TGCGCCAGCAGCTTGTTTGAGAACACTGAAGCTTTCTTT. Its translation is CASSLFENTEAFF.

The chain combines TRBV10-3 with TRBJ2-1; weak D call: TRBD2 (6 bases). The CDR3 runs 15 residues. From germline, CDR1 is ENHRY and CDR2 SYGVKD. Deletions cut 5 bases from V and 3 bases from J, with 14 bases between. This CDR3 reads CAISTRDSLYNEQFF. CDR3 nucleotides: TGTGCCATCAGTACCCGGGACTCCCTCTACAATGAGCAGTTCTTC.

The chain's CDR3 is CASSYGGAKDTQYF. CDR3 sequence (DNA): TGTGCCAGCAGTTACGGGGGGGCTAAGGATACGCAGTATTTT. The chain is built from TRBV25-1 and TRBJ2-3; 8 positions match TRBD2. The CDR3 runs to 14 residues. Trimming cost V 5 bases and J 6 bases; bases outside gene matches: 7. CDR1 is MGHDK, CDR2 SYGVNS, per germline.

This clonotype was seen only a few times. V is TRBV28 and J is TRBJ2-7, with 7 bases identical to TRBD1. J gave up 2 bases and V 6 bases, and 10 bases lay outside the gene matches. In germline, CDR1 is MDHEN, CDR2 SYDVKM. The CDR3 spans 15 residues. CDR3 sequence: CASSPDREIPYEQYF. The DNA for the CDR3 is TGTGCCAGCAGCCCCGACAGGGAAATCCCCTACGAGCAGTACTTC. The variable domain in full, completed from reference TRBV28 and TRBJ2-7, reads DVKVTQSSRYLVKRTGEKVFLECVQDMDHENMFWYRQDPGLGLRLIYFSYDVKMKEKGDIPEGYSVSREKKERFSLILESASTNQTSMYLCASSPDREIPYEQYFGPGTRLTVT.

The chain has TRBV3-1 and TRBJ1-1, with TRBD1 as a possible D gene (6 bases). The CDR3 is 14 residues long. Germline V lookup: CDR1 LGHDT, CDR2 YNNKEL (reference sequence). V lost 4 bases to trimming and J lost 5 bases, with 14 bases between them. CDR3 nucleotide sequence: TGTGCCAGCAGCCCCTCCAGGGGATGGACTGAAGCTTTCTTT. As protein: CASSPSRGWTEAFF.

This clonotype was observed a few times. The chain couples TRBV4-2 to TRBJ1-6, with 9 positions matching TRBD1. This CDR3 comprises 18 residues. V shed 0 bases and J 9 bases; nucleotides not matched to a gene: 12. Germline V gene sequence: CDR1 LGHNA, CDR2 YNFKEQ. The CDR3: CASSQDPYSGQGFSPLHF. Written as DNA, the CDR3 is TGTGCCAGCAGCCAAGATCCGTATTCGGGACAGGGCTTTTCACCCCTCCACTTT.

The chain carries TRBV5-1 and TRBJ2-7; no definite D call. From germline, CDR1 is SGHRS and CDR2 YFSETQ. The CDR3 runs 13 residues. V lost 3 bases and J 4 bases, leaving 11 bases between the germline ends. The CDR3 region is CASSWELGYEQYF. CDR3 nucleotide sequence: TGCGCCAGCAGCTGGGAACTGGGATACGAGCAGTACTTC.

This chain uses TRBV2 with TRBJ2-6; the D gene is possibly TRBD1 (6 bases). The CDR3 sequence is 18 residues long. V was clipped by 8 bases and J by 0 bases, with 20 bases between them. Germline V gene sequence: CDR1 SNHLY, CDR2 FYNNEI. As DNA, the CDR3 is TGTGCCAGCCGGGTGGCGTACAGGGTCTCCTCTGGGGCCAACGTCCTGACTTTC. Amino acid sequence: CASRVAYRVSSGANVLTF.

This clonotype appeared a few times. The chain employs TRBV24-1 and TRBJ2-1; TRBD1 matches at 10 bases. Germline assignment: CDR1 KGHDR and CDR2 SFDVKD. Trimming cost V 6 bases and J 8 bases; bases outside gene matches: 3. The length of the CDR3 is 13 residues. The CDR3 reads CATSWDRGYEQFF. The CDR3 DNA follows: TGTGCCACCAGTTGGGACAGGGGCTATGAGCAGTTCTTC.

With regard to this clonotype: At one boundary the junction diverges from the germline segment, which might be a read error. The rearrangement uses TRBV3-1 and TRBJ2-6, with D tentatively TRBD1 (5 bases). The V gene's germline CDR1 is LGHDT and CDR2 YNNKEL (reference sequence). This CDR3 has 16 residues. CDR3 protein: CASSQVPPPGAYVLTF. DNA for the CDR3: TGTGCCAGCAGCCAAGTCCCACCGCCTGGGGCCTACGTCCTGACTTTC.

The rearrangement uses TRBV4-3 and TRBJ2-1, with 13 bases that match TRBD2. In germline, CDR1 is LGHNA, CDR2 YSLEER. The V and J ends lost 0 bases and 3 bases, in that order; junction bases with no gene match: 5. This CDR3 is built from 18 residues. As DNA, the CDR3 is TGCGCCAGCAGCCAAGATCCCGGACTAGCGGGGGACTACAATGAGCAGTTCTTC. It encodes CASSQDPGLAGDYNEQFF.

This clonotype was counted a few times. The J gene is TRBJ2-3, the V gene TRBV5-5; either TRBD1 or TRBD2 may fit D (5 bases each). The CDR3 length is 18 residues. Germline-derived CDR1 and CDR2 are SGHKS and YYEKEE (reference sequence). Trimming stripped 4 bases from V and 2 bases from J, with 23 bases between. The CDR3 DNA is TGTGCCAGCAGCGGGACCACCCCGCACCGACTAATCACAGATACGCAGTATTTT. Its translation: CASSGTTPHRLITDTQYF.

This clonotype was observed a few times. This chain joins TRBV10-3 and TRBJ1-6; D ambiguous. This CDR3 has 15 amino acids. Germline CDR1 reads ENHRY; CDR2 reads SYGVKD. V was clipped by 7 bases and J by 7 bases, with 17 bases between them. The CDR3 spells CAINGDAGGNSPLHF. CDR3 bases: TGTGCCATCAATGGTGACGCCGGAGGGAATTCACCCCTCCACTTT.

This chain joins TRBV9 and TRBJ2-3; the D call may be TRBD1 or TRBD2 (6 bases each). The CDR3 is 17 residues long. The germline gives CDR1 SGDLS, CDR2 YYNGEE. The germline V and J ends were trimmed by 0 bases and 2 bases, with 16 bases remaining between them. CDR3 residues: CASSVGVGGPNTDTQYF. In DNA, the CDR3 is TGTGCCAGCAGCGTAGGTGTCGGGGGCCCTAACACAGATACGCAGTATTTT.

As for this clonotype: Here the CDR3 omits its conserved ending phenylalanine or tryptophan, so a read error is the likely source. The rearrangement uses TRBV5-1 and TRBJ1-4; TRBD1 aligns across 8 bases. The V and J ends lost 4 bases and 2 bases, in that order; junction bases with no gene match: 1. This CDR3 region has 14 residues. Per germline, CDR1 SGHRS and CDR2 YFSETQ. CDR3 protein: CASSRDRTNEKLFS. DNA for the CDR3: TGCGCCAGCAGCCGGGACAGGACTAATGAAAAACTGTTTTCT.

The chain recombines TRBV18 with TRBJ2-1; possibly TRBD2 for D (5 bases). V gave up 6 bases and J gave up 7 bases, with 25 bases separating them. Germline V lookup: CDR1 KGHSH, CDR2 LQKENI. There are 17 residues in the CDR3. The CDR3 loop is CASSLTRTRKFCNEQFF. The CDR3 coding sequence is TGTGCCAGCTCCCTCACCCGTACTAGAAAGTTTTGTAATGAGCAGTTCTTC.

V gene TRBV6-5 combines with J gene TRBJ1-2; D is possibly TRBD1 (5 bases). This CDR3 spans 13 amino acids. The germline CDR1 and CDR2 sequences are MNHEY and SVGAGI. V was clipped by 4 bases and J by 3 bases, with 9 bases between them. Here the CDR3 DNA reads TGTGCCAGCAGTTTTGAGGGGTACTATGGCTACACCTTC. Protein product: CASSFEGYYGYTF.

Only a few counts were recorded for this clonotype. The chain couples TRBV7-9 to TRBJ1-1; the match to TRBD1 covers 8 bases. The CDR3 sequence is 13 residues long. V lost 6 bases and J lost 5; bases outside the gene matches: 5. Looked up from germline, CDR1 is SEHNR and CDR2 is FQNEAQ (reference sequence). For the CDR3, the DNA is TGTGCCAGCAGATTGACAGGGGTTACTGAAGCTTTCTTT. The encoded protein is CASRLTGVTEAFF. Variable domain in full (rest from reference TRBV7-9 and TRBJ1-1): DTGVSQNPRHKITKRGQNVTFRCDPISEHNRLYWYRQTLGQGPEFLTYFQNEAQLEKSRLLSDRFSAERPKGSFSTLEIQRTEQGDSAMYLCASRLTGVTEAFFGQGTRLTVV.

The chain couples TRBV27 to TRBJ2-2; D unclear. The V gene's germline CDR1 is MNHEY and CDR2 SMNVEV (reference sequence). Trimming removed 2 bases from V and 10 bases from J, with 11 bases in between. The CDR3 runs to 13 residues. In DNA form, the CDR3 reads TGTGCCAGCAGTTTAGTCGGGCAGGTGGAGCTGTTTTTT. Translating gives CASSLVGQVELFF.

This clonotype was seen repeatedly, ten times or more. This sequence joins TRBV5-1 and TRBJ2-1; 12 bases are shared with TRBD2. Germline loops: CDR1 SGHRS, CDR2 YFSETQ. J was trimmed by 5 bases and V by 2 bases; bases with no gene match: 2. This CDR3 region has 15 residues. The CDR3 here is CASSFGLAGNNEQFF. CDR3 nucleotides: TGCGCCAGCAGCTTCGGACTAGCGGGGAACAATGAGCAGTTCTTC.

The chain combines TRBV7-2 with TRBJ2-3; 8 bases are a match to TRBD2. CDR1 is SGHTA, CDR2 FQGNSA, per germline. V was clipped by 3 bases and J by 5 bases; unmatched bases: 7. The CDR3 extends over 15 amino acids. The CDR3 region has the DNA TGTGCCAGCAGCTTTCCCGGGGGGGCCTTAGATACGCAGTATTTT. It translates to CASSFPGGALDTQYF. The complete variable domain, with remaining parts taken from reference TRBV7-2 and TRBJ2-3, reads GAGVSQSPSNKVTEKGKDVELRCDPISGHTALYWYRQSLGQGLEFLIYFQGNSAPDKSGLPSDRFSAERTGGSVSTLTIQRTQQEDSAVYLCASSFPGGALDTQYFGPGTRLTVL.

This clonotype turned up a few times. The chain links TRBV24-1 to TRBJ2-7; no firm D call. V gave up 0 bases and J gave up 3 bases, with 26 bases separating them. Germline loops: CDR1 KGHDR, CDR2 SFDVKD. The CDR3 is 20 residues long. In DNA, the CDR3 is TGTGCCACCAGTGATTTGCTGGCGGACCCCCTTACCCAAAGATGCTACGAGCAGTACTTC. Translation: CATSDLLADPLTQRCYEQYF.

CDR3 protein: CASSGRPGRTGETQYF. The CDR3 DNA follows: TGTGCCAGCAGCGGCCGCCCGGGGAGGACCGGAGAGACCCAGTACTTC. The chain links TRBV7-8 to TRBJ2-5; tentative D call: TRBD2 (6 bases). Germline CDR1 reads SGHVS; CDR2 reads FQNEAQ. This CDR3 is 16 amino acids long. V lost 5 bases to trimming and J lost 4 bases, with 20 bases between them.

This clonotype was seen only a few times. The V call is TRBV7-2, the J call TRBJ2-7, with D hard to call. The CDR3 is 14 amino acids. The V end was cut by 3 bases, the J end by 1 base, with 10 bases between. Germline-derived CDR1 and CDR2 are SGHTA and FQGNSA. CDR3 sequence reads: CASSFESLSYEQYF. Here the CDR3 DNA reads TGTGCCAGCAGCTTTGAGTCCCTTTCCTACGAGCAGTACTTC.

As concerns this clonotype: Because the CDR3 is missing its conserved closing phenylalanine or tryptophan, this is likely a read error. The rearrangement links TRBV28 to TRBJ1-2, with D possibly matching TRBD1 (5 bases). The CDR3 is made up of 13 amino acids. Germline V gives CDR1 MDHEN, CDR2 SYDVKM. V lost 3 bases and J 7 bases, leaving 12 bases between the germline ends. The CDR3 coding sequence is TGTGCCAGCAGTTTCCGCCCAGGGCCTGGCTACACCTCC. Translating gives CASSFRPGPGYTS.

This clonotype was seen more than once but under ten times. J is TRBJ2-1 and V is TRBV5-1, with 13 nucleotides matching TRBD2. Germline trimming cut 4 bases from V and 12 bases from J; bases unmatched to any gene: 7. CDR1 is SGHRS and CDR2 is YFSETQ in the germline V gene. This CDR3 region has 14 residues. CDR3 loop: CASSVQTSGGTQFF. The CDR3 DNA reads TGCGCCAGCAGCGTCCAGACTAGCGGGGGGACGCAGTTCTTC.

This clonotype was seen a few times. The gene calls are TRBV2 and TRBJ1-5; TRBD1 is a possible D gene (5 bases). Per germline, CDR1 SNHLY and CDR2 FYNNEI. The length of the CDR3 is 13 residues. V was clipped by 4 bases and J by 7 bases, with 11 bases between them. The chain's CDR3 is CASSAGTRQPQHF. CDR3 nucleotides: TGTGCCAGCAGTGCCGGGACGAGACAGCCCCAGCATTTT.

Only a few counts were recorded for this clonotype. This chain joins TRBV27 and TRBJ2-7, with unresolved D. V was clipped by 8 bases and J by 0 bases, with 11 bases between them. Germline CDR1 is MNHEY and CDR2 is SMNVEV (reference sequence). The CDR3 is 13 residues long. The DNA for the CDR3 is TGTGCCAGCTCGATCGGCAGCTCCTACGAGCAGTACTTC. It encodes CASSIGSSYEQYF.

This clonotype was found a few times. This rearrangement joins TRBV5-5 to TRBJ2-1; D is possibly TRBD1 or TRBD2 (5 bases each). In germline, CDR1 is SGHKS, CDR2 YYEKEE (reference sequence). V was shortened by 7 bases and J by 2 bases, with 13 bases between the two germline ends. The CDR3 covers 14 residues. The chain's CDR3 is CASGFEGPYNEQFF. The CDR3 nucleotides read TGTGCCAGCGGTTTTGAGGGGCCCTACAATGAGCAGTTCTTC.